One TCR beta chain is described in this entry. Antigen: not known. Libraries were prepared by immunoSEQ multiplex PCR; TCRdb keeps only in-frame clonotypes and omits some of them. The top ten hold over 20% of the sample, which has around 38,000 clones, 75% to 85% seen once. V gave up 2 bases and J gave up 3 bases, with 10 bases separating them. CDR1 is SQVTM and CDR2 is ANQGSEA in the germline V gene. This CDR3 region has 13 residues. This sample was taken from a study of PD-1 blockade in mismatch repair-deficient tumors. Whole-study context: Patients had eleven to twelve mismatch repair-deficient cancer types and were previously treated and progressing.

Broader study findings: Tumor-resident clones, often absent from pretreatment blood, expanded after pembrolizumab and then contracted.

Mismatch repair deficiency was confirmed in all patients, by PCR or immunohistochemistry. The TCR-sequenced patients were a few responders to pembrolizumab. The clonotype was recovered from an adult with mismatch repair-deficient cancer. Sequences were derived from peripheral blood, sampled 4 weeks after starting pembrolizumab. V gene TRBV29-1 combines with J gene TRBJ1-1; maybe TRBD1 (6 bases). The CDR3, as DNA: TGCAGCGTTGAAACAGGGAGGGACACTGAAGCTTTCTTT. Translating gives CSVETGRDTEAFF.